The T cell receptor beta chain under discussion was sequenced for a study of response to subunit inactivated influenza vaccine listed by TCRdb under 2018. At the level of the whole study: Deep quantitative T cell receptor repertoire profiling was used in the study to track responses to a trivalent subunit inactivated influenza vaccine. Study-wide conclusions, independent of this receptor: According to the authors, only a limited number of new T cells may be recruited by each seasonal influenza vaccination.

There are 14 amino acids in the CDR3, from cysteine to phenylalanine inclusive. This entry keeps only the CDR3 DNA: 42 bases, framed from base 1. V lost 7 bases and J lost 0 bases; the stretch between them is 15 bases long. In the germline V gene, CDR1 corresponds to SQVTM and CDR2 to ANQGSEA. This clonotype was seen many times. The specificity of this receptor is unknown. No much larger clone exists at a distance of one base, and base qualities are not known. The protocol used for the library was RT-PCR. Data came from an Illumina HiSeq 2500. TCRdb cleaned the public reads at Q25 with fastp, built clones with MiXCR and kept in-frame beta chains. Each entry merges the rows of one CDR3 protein and shows their most common DNA and genes. The sample has about 650,000 distinct CDR3 sequences on record, more than 15% of them singletons. The ten largest clonotypes hold about 9.9% of the sample.

The receptor chain draws on TRBV29-1 and TRBJ1-1; TRBD1 might be the D gene, on 6 matching bases. The sample in question was PBMCs from blood, obtained roughly 13 days after vaccination. This clonotype originated in a man aged 45-60 years who received an inactivated influenza vaccine. Donor details come from another sample of the same person, matched by shared clones. The nucleotides are TGCAGCGCTACGACAGGAGGGATGAACACTGAAGCTTTCTTT. This gives the protein CSATTGGMNTEAFF.